The rows below give T cell receptor beta chains drawn from one sample of a study of graft-versus-host responses after intestinal transplantation. Sequencing used immunoSEQ multiplex PCR; TCRdb keeps in-frame clones, though not all of them. In the table there are over 100,000 clones, 90% to 95% of which are singletons. These receptors' antigens are unknown. The sequences come from unstimulated CD4+ T cells sorted from spleen or lymph node cells, collected before transplant. The receptor set was obtained from a human donor who was the organ donor for an intestinal transplant. The conserved cysteine and the conserved F or W are not part of the CDR3 here. Fields, in order: CDR3 protein, V gene, J gene.

cdr3_aa: ASSLRSGTTYYNEQF; v_call: TRBV7-2; j_call: TRBJ2-1
cdr3_aa: ASSRGLLNTEAF; v_call: TRBV6-1; j_call: TRBJ1-1
cdr3_aa: ASSSISGISYEQY; v_call: TRBV7-2; j_call: TRBJ2-7
cdr3_aa: ASSHPVGGPGTDTQY; v_call: TRBV4-1; j_call: TRBJ2-3
cdr3_aa: ASSSRLAGVTEQF; v_call: TRBV14; j_call: TRBJ2-1
cdr3_aa: ASSRGLAGSSYEQY; v_call: TRBV7-2; j_call: NA
cdr3_aa: ASSRDRHSTDTQY; v_call: TRBV5-8; j_call: TRBJ2-3
cdr3_aa: ASRPGPNYGYT; v_call: TRBV27; j_call: TRBJ1-2
cdr3_aa: ASSKKTGRETQY; v_call: TRBV21-1; j_call: TRBJ2-5
cdr3_aa: ASTQGMNTEAF; v_call: TRBV2; j_call: TRBJ1-1
cdr3_aa: ASSKGPYYEQY; v_call: TRBV7-2; j_call: TRBJ2-7
cdr3_aa: ASSPSGKGPHEQY; v_call: TRBV28; j_call: TRBJ2-7
cdr3_aa: ASRVGLAGDYEQY; v_call: TRBV6-5; j_call: TRBJ2-7
cdr3_aa: ASSDRGPSNEKLF; v_call: TRBV18; j_call: TRBJ1-4
cdr3_aa: ASSGPSGSYNEQF; v_call: TRBV2; j_call: TRBJ2-1
cdr3_aa: AWSAVDRGQETQY; v_call: TRBV30; j_call: TRBJ2-5
cdr3_aa: ASGLVKGAPNEKLF; v_call: TRBV12-5; j_call: TRBJ1-4
cdr3_aa: ASSLRPGLRLYEQY; v_call: TRBV11-2; j_call: TRBJ2-7
cdr3_aa: ASSPGGSGGTDTQY; v_call: TRBV9; j_call: TRBJ2-3
cdr3_aa: ANHRWGYGYT; v_call: TRBV6-5; j_call: TRBJ1-2
cdr3_aa: ASSVGGDSNQPQH; v_call: TRBV9; j_call: TRBJ1-5
cdr3_aa: AWSSGTGRTDTQY; v_call: TRBV30; j_call: TRBJ2-3
cdr3_aa: AISVIGAGGEQY; v_call: TRBV10-3; j_call: TRBJ2-7
cdr3_aa: ASSFDPSGNEQF; v_call: TRBV5-1; j_call: TRBJ2-1
cdr3_aa: ASTPLAEEEEELF; v_call: TRBV7-2; j_call: TRBJ2-2
cdr3_aa: ASSLAPATRGETQY; v_call: TRBV5-5; j_call: TRBJ2-5
cdr3_aa: ASSVLGNTEAF; v_call: TRBV6-1; j_call: TRBJ1-1
cdr3_aa: ASSVDYTTGELF; v_call: TRBV6-5; j_call: TRBJ2-2
cdr3_aa: ASSAYNRGPSGNTIY; v_call: TRBV25-1; j_call: TRBJ1-3
cdr3_aa: ASSPAEAGRGNEQF; v_call: TRBV28; j_call: TRBJ2-1
cdr3_aa: ASSLTRGMYNEQF; v_call: TRBV28; j_call: TRBJ2-1
cdr3_aa: AISEVNRGRKGGELF; v_call: TRBV10-3; j_call: TRBJ2-2
cdr3_aa: ASSLGGRITDTQY; v_call: TRBV5-1; j_call: TRBJ2-3
cdr3_aa: ASNRGDSYEQY; v_call: TRBV5-1; j_call: TRBJ2-7
cdr3_aa: ASSQDSNQPQH; v_call: TRBV4-2; j_call: TRBJ1-5
cdr3_aa: ASSRQRDPDTQY; v_call: TRBV4-2; j_call: TRBJ2-3
cdr3_aa: ASSYATGQPQETQY; v_call: TRBV6-5; j_call: TRBJ2-5
cdr3_aa: ASSVQGGPGEKLF; v_call: TRBV9; j_call: TRBJ1-4
cdr3_aa: ASSGLQETQY; v_call: TRBV2; j_call: TRBJ2-5
cdr3_aa: ASSAGTPYEQY; v_call: TRBV6-4; j_call: TRBJ2-7
cdr3_aa: AIRPGLDSYEQY; v_call: TRBV10-3; j_call: TRBJ2-7
cdr3_aa: ASAGGLAGVETQY; v_call: TRBV28; j_call: TRBJ2-5
cdr3_aa: ASSEVQGDQETQY; v_call: TRBV21-1; j_call: TRBJ2-5
cdr3_aa: ASSLALTSGPTRDTQY; v_call: TRBV7-6; j_call: TRBJ2-3
cdr3_aa: ASSLIGNTIY; v_call: TRBV5-5; j_call: TRBJ1-3
cdr3_aa: ASSLEDRIYGYT; v_call: TRBV7-2; j_call: TRBJ1-2
cdr3_aa: ASSPGPLMNYGYT; v_call: TRBV5-4; j_call: TRBJ1-2
cdr3_aa: ASSLDLAGANTGELF; v_call: TRBV7-6; j_call: TRBJ2-2
cdr3_aa: ASSEGTSGSPTSSYEQY; v_call: TRBV10-1; j_call: TRBJ2-7
cdr3_aa: ASRQGTNEKLF; v_call: TRBV6-5; j_call: TRBJ1-4
cdr3_aa: ASMKQQVPNEKLF; v_call: TRBV23-1; j_call: TRBJ1-4
cdr3_aa: ASSYSGRGEQY; v_call: TRBV6-5; j_call: TRBJ2-7
cdr3_aa: ASSLALDRADNEQF; v_call: TRBV5-6; j_call: TRBJ2-1
cdr3_aa: ASSFQGRNNEQF; v_call: TRBV27; j_call: TRBJ2-1
cdr3_aa: AWDPSGRRTGELF; v_call: TRBV30; j_call: TRBJ2-2